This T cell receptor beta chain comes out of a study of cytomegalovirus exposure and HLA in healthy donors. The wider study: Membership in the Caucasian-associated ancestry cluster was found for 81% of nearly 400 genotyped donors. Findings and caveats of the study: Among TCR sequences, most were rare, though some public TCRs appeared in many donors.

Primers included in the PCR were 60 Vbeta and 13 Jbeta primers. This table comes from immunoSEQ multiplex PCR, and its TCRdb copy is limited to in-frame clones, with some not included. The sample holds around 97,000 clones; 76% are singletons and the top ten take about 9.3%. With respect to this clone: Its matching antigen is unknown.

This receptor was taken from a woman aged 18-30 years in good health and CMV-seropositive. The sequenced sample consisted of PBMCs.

DNA for the CDR3: TGTGCCAGCAGCCAAGGTGACACCCCGGCCTTTTCGCGTGAAAAACTGTTTTTT. This translates into CASSQGDTPAFSREKLFF. This chain links TRBV4-2 with TRBJ1-4; D remains ambiguous. The CDR3 runs 18 residues. With 1 base removed from V and 7 bases from J, the gap between germline ends came to 22 bases. In germline, CDR1 is LGHNA, CDR2 YNFKEQ.